This T cell receptor beta chain was captured by sequencing in a study of T-cell reconstitution after alpha-beta-depleted transplantation in children. Using unique molecular identifiers, the investigators prepared the TCRbeta library. TCRdb passed the PCR reads through MiXCR, listing each CDR3 protein once. The sample shows fewer than 700,000 distinct CDR3 sequences, roughly 24% of them seen only once. For this clonotype: Its target is not known.

Germline V gene lookup returns CDR1 SNHLY and CDR2 FYNNEI. There are 17 residues in the CDR3. With 3 bases clipped from V and 0 bases from J, the junction kept 4 bases outside the gene matches. General study points: The origin of high day-60 TCRbeta diversity in some patients lay in surviving recipient T cells and thymic progenitors.

The receptor's source is a boy less than two years old who had a stem cell transplant for acute myeloid leukemia, so the T cells may come from the graft donor. The rearrangement uses TRBV2 and TRBJ2-6, with TRBD1 matching 8 bases. Sequencing was performed on PBMCs, mostly from graft donor cells, taken 360 days after TCRalphabeta/CD19-depleted stem cell transplant. The CDR3 nucleotides read TGTGCCAGCAGTGAGGGGACAGGATTCTCTGGGGCCAACGTCCTGACTTTC. Translation gives CASSEGTGFSGANVLTF.